This T cell receptor (beta chain) appears in the sequencing data of a study of CD8+CD57+ T cells in acquired aplastic anemia. Overall study: The mean DNA yield obtained from sorted CD4+ and CD8+ cells came to about 3.2 ug.

The authors sequenced patients whose flow cytometry had shown CD8+CD57+ cell expansion. All patients were therapy-naive when blood was sampled. Germline CDR1 is SGHTA and CDR2 is FQGNSA. Trimming cost V 3 bases and J 6 bases, with 12 bases left between them. CDR3 length equals 14 residues. Profiles of TCR beta VDJ and CDR3 were generated from a genomic DNA template. MiXCR, applied by TCRdb to the reads, yields one record per CDR3 protein. There are about 290,000 distinct CDR3 sequences in the sample; approximately 57% occur only once, and 1.3% lies in the top ten. The material sequenced was sorted CD4+, CD8+, or CD8+CD57+ T cells (not recorded which) from PBMCs. This chain links TRBV7-2 with TRBJ1-5, with D possibly TRBD1 on 6 matching bases. This clonotype originated in a human donor with aplastic anemia. CDR3 residues: CASSLGSGAQPQHF. The CDR3 DNA reads TGTGCCAGCAGCTTGGGATCAGGGGCTCAGCCCCAGCATTTT.